These 29 T cell receptor beta chains were sequenced from one sample in a study of T cell changes during pregnancy in multiple sclerosis. Using immunoSEQ multiplex PCR, the repertoire was profiled, and TCRdb retains in-frame clones only, with some absent. The sample lists tens of thousands of clones; less than 90% were seen once. The sequenced sample was CD4+ T cells from peripheral blood mononuclear cells, obtained in the first trimester of pregnancy. These TCRs come from a female donor with multiple sclerosis, enrolled in a pregnancy study.

The chain carries TRBV19 and TRBJ1-5; perhaps TRBD1 as D (6 bases). The CDR3 extends over 15 amino acids. Germline V gives CDR1 LNHDA, CDR2 SQIVND (reference sequence). V was pared by 7 bases and J by 0 bases, with 13 bases between. In nucleotides, the CDR3 is TGTGCCAGTACCCTACAGGGAACTAGCAATCAGCCCCAGCATTTT. This encodes CASTLQGTSNQPQHF.

V is TRBV7-2 and J is TRBJ1-2; D may be TRBD1 (5 bases). This CDR3 is 16 amino acids long. CDR1 is SGHTA and CDR2 is FQGNSA in the germline V gene. Trimming pared 5 bases from V and 4 bases from J, leaving 20 bases between. The CDR3 is CASSKRYEQEIYGYTF. CDR3 coding DNA: TGTGCCAGCAGCAAACGATATGAACAGGAGATCTATGGCTACACCTTC. Full variable domain (remainder filled in from reference TRBV7-2 and TRBJ1-2): GAGVSQSPSNKVTEKGKDVELRCDPISGHTALYWYRQSLGQGLEFLIYFQGNSAPDKSGLPSDRFSAERTGGSVSTLTIQRTQQEDSAVYLCASSKRYEQEIYGYTFGSGTRLTVV.

CDR3: CASSLDRVMRTYEQYF. The CDR3 DNA reads as TGTGCCAGCAGCTTAGACCGGGTTATGCGCACCTACGAGCAGTACTTC. The rearrangement links TRBV7-9 to TRBJ2-7; D uncertain. CDR1 is SEHNR and CDR2 is FQNEAQ in the germline V gene (reference sequence). CDR3 length equals 16 residues. V was pared by 1 base and J by 2 bases, with 15 bases between.

This rearrangement joins TRBV7-3 to TRBJ2-1; the match to TRBD2 covers 10 bases. The CDR3 has 17 amino acids. V lost 2 bases and J lost 6; bases outside the gene matches: 10. CDR1 and CDR2 from the germline V gene are SGHTA and FQGTGA. The CDR3 loop is CASSLGPLAGVGNEQFF. The CDR3 nucleotides are TGTGCCAGCAGCTTAGGCCCGCTAGCGGGAGTGGGCAATGAGCAGTTCTTC.

This chain uses TRBV5-1 with TRBJ2-1, with 7 bases aligning to TRBD2. V trimming: 3 bases; J trimming: 9 bases; junction bases outside the gene matches: 3. CDR1 and CDR2 (germline): SGHRS, YFSETQ. There are 12 residues in the CDR3. The CDR3 sequence is CASSSGRIEQFF. The DNA of the CDR3 is TGCGCCAGCAGCTCCGGGAGGATTGAGCAGTTCTTC.

The chain has TRBV5-1 and TRBJ2-3; TRBD2 might be the D (6 bases). V lost 0 bases, J lost 0 bases, and 8 bases lay in between. Germline V gene sequence: CDR1 SGHRS, CDR2 YFSETQ. The CDR3 extends over 15 amino acids. The DNA of the CDR3 is TGCGCCAGCAGCTTGGCTGCGGGAAGCACAGATACGCAGTATTTT. It translates to CASSLAAGSTDTQYF.

The rearrangement links TRBV6-1 to TRBJ1-3; D not resolved. V lost 6 bases, J lost 4 bases, and 7 bases lay in between. The CDR3 length is 12 residues. Germline values: CDR1 MNHNS, CDR2 SASEGT. CDR3 sequence (DNA): TGTGCCAGCAGCGAGACAGGAAACACCATATATTTT. Translation gives CASSETGNTIYF.

J is TRBJ2-7 and V is TRBV4-3; possible D gene TRBD2, 5 bases. The CDR3 is 15 amino acids. From germline, CDR1 is LGHNA and CDR2 YSLEER. V shed 3 bases and J shed 4 bases, with 16 bases lying between them. The CDR3 loop is CASSQLVAGTYEQYF. CDR3 in DNA: TGCGCCAGCAGCCAGCTAGTGGCGGGCACTTACGAGCAGTACTTC.

This chain joins TRBV5-6 and TRBJ2-7; D is perhaps TRBD1 (6 bases). Trimming shortened V by 4 bases and J by 3 bases, and 8 bases separated the two germline ends. This CDR3 is built from 12 residues. CDR1 and CDR2 from the germline V gene are SGHDT and YYEEEE. The CDR3 protein is CASSKTGYEQYF. Written as DNA, the CDR3 is TGTGCCAGCAGCAAGACAGGCTACGAGCAGTACTTC.

This rearrangement joins TRBV5-1 to TRBJ1-4, with a possible D match to TRBD1 (6 bases). CDR3 length equals 14 residues. Germline CDR1 and CDR2: SGHRS and YFSETQ. Trimming took 4 bases from V and 7 from J, leaving 14 bases between them. The CDR3 coding sequence is TGCGCCAGCAGCCCAACAGGGCTAGGTGAAAAACTGTTTTTT. Amino acid sequence: CASSPTGLGEKLFF.

The rearrangement links TRBV5-4 to TRBJ2-5; perhaps TRBD2 as D (5 bases). V was trimmed by 4 bases and J by 5 bases, leaving 15 bases between them. Germline values: CDR1 SGHNT, CDR2 YYREEE (reference sequence). The CDR3 contains 14 residues. CDR3 sequence (DNA): TGTGCCAGCAGCATACCCAACTCGGGGGAGACCCAGTACTTC. It codes for CASSIPNSGETQYF.

The chain couples TRBV5-1 to TRBJ2-7; TRBD2 matches 16 bases. Germline V gene lookup returns CDR1 SGHRS and CDR2 YFSETQ. V lost 3 bases and J lost 5; bases outside the gene matches: 5. There are 16 residues in the CDR3. The CDR3 DNA reads TGCGCCAGCAGCTCGGGACTAGCGGGAGGGTTGGACGAGCAGTACTTC. Its translation: CASSSGLAGGLDEQYF.

The genes are TRBV7-9 and TRBJ1-2; 8 positions match TRBD1. Looked up from germline, CDR1 is SEHNR and CDR2 is FQNEAQ (reference sequence). The CDR3 sequence is 15 residues long. V trimming: 5 bases; J trimming: 4 bases; junction bases outside the gene matches: 9. CDR3 sequence (DNA): TGTGCCAGCAGCGACTACAGGGGGGGTATCTATGGCTACACCTTC. Protein sequence: CASSDYRGGIYGYTF. The whole variable domain, filled in from reference TRBV7-9 and TRBJ1-2, reads DTGVSQNPRHKITKRGQNVTFRCDPISEHNRLYWYRQTLGQGPEFLTYFQNEAQLEKSRLLSDRFSAERPKGSFSTLEIQRTEQGDSAMYLCASSDYRGGIYGYTFGSGTRLTVV.

The sample holds one count of this clone. The V and J genes are TRBV18 and TRBJ2-2, with a weak D call TRBD2 (6 bases). Trimming removed 4 bases at V and 3 bases at J, with 12 bases between. CDR3 length: 15 residues. From germline, CDR1 is KGHSH and CDR2 LQKENI. This CDR3 is CASSRGLGDTGELFF. In nucleotides, the CDR3 is TGTGCCAGCTCACGGGGACTCGGAGACACCGGGGAGCTGTTTTTT.

This chain connects TRBV9 to TRBJ1-1, with a possible D match to TRBD1 (5 bases). With 3 bases removed from V and 4 bases from J, the gap between germline ends came to 19 bases. The CDR3 has 16 amino acids. CDR1 is SGDLS, CDR2 YYNGEE, per germline. CDR3 in DNA: TGTGCCAGCAGCGGGGGATCGGGGCGCGGGGGCACTGAAGCTTTCTTT. Amino acids: CASSGGSGRGGTEAFF. The full variable domain, with the rest looked up from reference TRBV9 and TRBJ1-1, is DSGVTQTPKHLITATGQRVTLRCSPRSGDLSVYWYQQSLDQGLQFLIQYYNGEERAKGNILERFSAQQFPDLHSELNLSSLELGDSALYFCASSGGSGRGGTEAFFGQGTRLTVV.

J is TRBJ1-2 and V is TRBV19, with no clear D. Deletions cut 3 bases from V and 3 bases from J, with 14 bases between. The CDR3 totals 15 residues. In germline, CDR1 is LNHDA, CDR2 SQIVND (reference sequence). CDR3 sequence: CASSMATPEDYGYTF. CDR3 sequence (DNA): TGTGCCAGTAGTATGGCCACCCCGGAGGACTATGGCTACACCTTC.

The count of this clone is one. This chain uses TRBV6-5 with TRBJ1-2, with 8 bases matching TRBD1. Germline-derived CDR1 and CDR2 are MNHEY and SVGAGI. J gave up 6 bases and V 5 bases, and 8 bases lay outside the gene matches. The CDR3 runs to 14 residues. DNA for the CDR3: TGTGCCAGCAGTCGACAGGGGACCTGGAATGGCTACACCTTC. It yields the protein CASSRQGTWNGYTF.

This clone was observed a single time. V gene TRBV6-1 combines with J gene TRBJ1-2, with D tentatively TRBD1 (5 bases). The germline V and J ends were trimmed by 6 bases and 7 bases, with 21 bases remaining between them. The CDR3 loop spans 15 amino acids. CDR1 MNHNS and CDR2 SASEGT come from the germline V gene. This CDR3 reads CASSGLGAGRIGYTF. CDR3 bases: TGTGCCAGCAGCGGCTTAGGGGCAGGGCGGATTGGCTACACCTTC.

V usage is TRBV5-1 and J usage is TRBJ2-7; D is ambiguous. Germline CDR1 and CDR2: SGHRS and YFSETQ. This CDR3 is built from 14 residues. Deletions cut 5 bases from V and 0 bases from J, with 12 bases between. CDR3 sequence reads: CASSLTFYSYEQYF. The CDR3, as DNA: TGCGCCAGCAGTTTAACTTTCTACTCCTACGAGCAGTACTTC.

The chain links TRBV20-1 to TRBJ2-5, with unresolved D. V shed 7 bases and J shed 3 bases, with 9 bases lying between them. This CDR3 is 11 amino acids long. The V gene's germline CDR1 is DFQATT and CDR2 SNEGSKA (reference sequence). The CDR3 DNA follows: TGCAGTGGAGCTCCGGAAGAGACCCAGTACTTC. Translation: CSGAPEETQYF.

This clone appeared once. V is TRBV18 and J is TRBJ2-1; 15 bases fit TRBD2. This CDR3 has 16 amino acids. J lost 7 bases, V lost 3 bases, and 4 bases had no gene match. The V gene's germline CDR1 is KGHSH and CDR2 LQKENI. CDR3 bases: TGTGCCAGCTCACCCGGACTAGCGGGAGGGCCAAATGAGCAGTTCTTC. Residues: CASSPGLAGGPNEQFF.

This clone came up once. The chain uses TRBV10-1 and TRBJ2-3; 7 nucleotides match TRBD2. V was clipped by 6 bases and J by 10 bases; unmatched bases: 7. CDR1 and CDR2 (germline): WNHNN, SYGVQD (reference sequence). CDR3 size: 12 residues. The CDR3 region is CASSPGLTAQYF. The CDR3 DNA sequence: TGCGCCAGCAGCCCGGGACTAACGGCGCAGTATTTT.

The rearrangement joins TRBV5-1 to TRBJ1-3, with unresolved D. Germline V gives CDR1 SGHRS, CDR2 YFSETQ. The length of the CDR3 is 15 residues. Trimming stripped 7 bases from V and 0 bases from J, with 14 bases between. DNA for the CDR3: TGCGCCAGCCATGAGGGAGCGAGCTCTGGAAACACCATATATTTT. As protein: CASHEGASSGNTIYF.

This chain uses TRBV19 with TRBJ2-3, with 8 bases lining up with TRBD2. Germline V gene data show CDR1 as LNHDA and CDR2 as SQIVND (reference sequence). The junction had 15 bases not matched to a gene; V was cut back by 5 bases and J by 5 bases. This CDR3 contains 17 residues. The CDR3 DNA sequence: TGTGCCAGTAGTGCCCGGGGGGGCTCGGGAGTGGGAGATACGCAGTATTTT. Translating gives CASSARGGSGVGDTQYF.

Here the CDR3 DNA reads TGTGCCAGCAGGCGGACTAGCGGGTCCTACGAGCAGTACTTC. This sequence encodes CASRRTSGSYEQYF. This chain links TRBV27 with TRBJ2-7; 11 nucleotides agree with TRBD2. J lost 1 base, V lost 6 bases, and 2 bases had no gene match. Germline CDR1 is MNHEY and CDR2 is SMNVEV (reference sequence). The CDR3 runs 14 residues.

The genes are TRBV9 and TRBJ2-3; perhaps TRBD1 as D (6 bases). This CDR3 has 14 amino acids. Per germline, CDR1 SGDLS and CDR2 YYNGEE. The ends were cut back, 1 base at V and 2 bases at J, with 8 bases in the middle. The CDR3 loop is CASSVTGNTDTQYF. CDR3 DNA sequence: TGTGCCAGCAGCGTAACAGGGAACACAGATACGCAGTATTTT.

The chain joins TRBV5-4 to TRBJ2-3, with D possibly being TRBD1 (6 bases). Deletions cut 4 bases from V and 2 bases from J, with 11 bases between. The CDR3 spans 14 residues. Germline V gene sequence: CDR1 SGHNT, CDR2 YYREEE (reference sequence). CDR3 amino acids: CASSTQGPTDTQYF. CDR3 nucleotides: TGTGCCAGCAGCACACAGGGTCCCACAGATACGCAGTATTTT.

The V gene is TRBV7-8, the J gene TRBJ2-4; TRBD2 matches 8 bases. V shed 2 bases, J shed 1 base, and the junction held 7 bases outside the gene matches. The CDR3 extends over 17 amino acids. Germline CDR1 is SGHVS and CDR2 is FQNEAQ. This CDR3 reads CASSLWRREAAKNIQYF. Written as DNA, the CDR3 is TGTGCCAGCAGCTTATGGCGGCGGGAGGCGGCCAAAAACATTCAGTACTTC.

The rearrangement joins TRBV2 to TRBJ2-1; perhaps TRBD1 as D (5 bases). V was pared by 6 bases and J by 8 bases, with 8 bases between. Germline lookup yields CDR1 SNHLY and CDR2 FYNNEI. CDR3 length: 11 residues. The CDR3 here is CASSWTHEQFF. CDR3 bases: TGTGCCAGCAGCTGGACACATGAGCAGTTCTTC.